These 3 T cell receptor beta chains were all obtained from the same sample, sequenced in a study of vaccination and CD4 T cells after COVID-19. Antigens for these TCRs are unknown. Cultured CD4+ T cell DNA was sequenced using the Oncomine TCR Beta short-read assay. MiXCR, run by TCRdb on the PCR reads, gives a single entry per CDR3 protein. The profile shows about 25,000 distinct CDR3 sequences, roughly 53% of them singletons. As to treatment: roughly 10-day PBMC culture with coronavirus spike peptide pools or control peptides (ViraFEST assay). Sequencing was performed on CD4+ T cells from blood, cultured in vitro. Receptors were obtained from a human donor who had recovered from COVID-19.

This chain connects TRBV2 to TRBJ2-1, with D perhaps given as TRBD1 or TRBD2 (5 bases each). Trimming shortened V by 7 bases and J by 8 bases, and 18 bases separated the two germline ends. CDR3 length: 14 amino acids. CDR1 and CDR2 from the germline V gene are SNHLY and FYNNEI. The CDR3 spells CASIEGSRVHEQFF. CDR3 DNA: TGTGCCAGCATCGAGGGTAGCAGGGTCCATGAGCAGTTCTTC.

The chain links TRBV19 to TRBJ2-7; 7 bases agree with TRBD2. CDR1 and CDR2 (germline): LNHDA, SQIVND (reference sequence). The CDR3 length is 17 residues. After removal of 7 bases from V and 1 base from J, the junction contained 16 bases not matched to a gene. CDR3 region: CASTARGEGFSSYEQYF. CDR3 DNA: TGTGCCAGTACTGCCCGAGGGGAGGGGTTCTCTTCCTACGAGCAGTACTTC.

CDR3: CASSRTTGVTGELFF. CDR3 sequence (DNA): TGTGCCAGCAGTCGTACAACGGGGGTCACCGGGGAGCTGTTTTTT. The chain combines TRBV28 with TRBJ2-2, with D maybe TRBD2 (6 bases). The CDR3 loop spans 15 amino acids. V gave up 5 bases and J gave up 4 bases, with 14 bases separating them. Germline CDR1 reads MDHEN; CDR2 reads SYDVKM.